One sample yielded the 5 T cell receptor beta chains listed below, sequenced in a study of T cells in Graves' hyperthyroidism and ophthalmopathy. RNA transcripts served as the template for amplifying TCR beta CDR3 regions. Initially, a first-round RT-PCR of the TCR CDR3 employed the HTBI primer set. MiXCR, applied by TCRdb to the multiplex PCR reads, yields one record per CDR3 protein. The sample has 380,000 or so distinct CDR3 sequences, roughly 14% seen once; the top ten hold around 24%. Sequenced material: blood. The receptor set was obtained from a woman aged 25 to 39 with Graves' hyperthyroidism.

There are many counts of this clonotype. The CDR3 nucleotides read TGTGCCAGCAGCCCCATGGGGGATGGCTACACCTTC. Its translation is CASSPMGDGYTF. The rearrangement uses TRBV7-2 and TRBJ1-2; D perhaps matches TRBD1 (5 bases). V lost 5 bases, J lost 6 bases, and 10 bases lay in between. The CDR3 is 12 amino acids. Germline V gene lookup returns CDR1 SGHTA and CDR2 FQGNSA.

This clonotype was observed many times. CDR3 bases: TGTGCCAGCAGTTACTCGATTCTGGGACTAGCCAAAGACGAGCAGTACTTC. Its protein is CASSYSILGLAKDEQYF. V is TRBV6-5 and J is TRBJ2-7; 9 bases agree with TRBD2. Germline values: CDR1 MNHEY, CDR2 SVGAGI. There are 17 residues in the CDR3. Trimming removed 0 bases from V and 5 bases from J; junction bases left unmatched: 11.

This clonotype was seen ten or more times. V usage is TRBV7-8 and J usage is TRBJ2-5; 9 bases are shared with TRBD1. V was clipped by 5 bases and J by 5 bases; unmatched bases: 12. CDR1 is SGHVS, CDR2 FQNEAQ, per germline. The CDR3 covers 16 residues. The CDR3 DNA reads TGTGCCAGCAGCCCCGGGACAGGGTCGTGGTTTGAGACCCAGTACTTC. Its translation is CASSPGTGSWFETQYF.

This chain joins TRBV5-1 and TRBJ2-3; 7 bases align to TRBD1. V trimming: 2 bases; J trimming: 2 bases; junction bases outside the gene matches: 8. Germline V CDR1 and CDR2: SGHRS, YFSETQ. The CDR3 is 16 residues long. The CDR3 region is CASSLTGVGNTDTQYF. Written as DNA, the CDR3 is TGCGCCAGCAGCTTAACAGGGGTGGGGAACACAGATACGCAGTATTTT. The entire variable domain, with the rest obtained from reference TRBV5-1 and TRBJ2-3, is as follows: KAGVTQTPRYLIKTRGQQVTLSCSPISGHRSVSWYQQTPGQGLQFLFEYFSETQRNKGNFPGRFSGRQFSNSRSEMNVSTLELGDSALYLCASSLTGVGNTDTQYFGPGTRLTVL.

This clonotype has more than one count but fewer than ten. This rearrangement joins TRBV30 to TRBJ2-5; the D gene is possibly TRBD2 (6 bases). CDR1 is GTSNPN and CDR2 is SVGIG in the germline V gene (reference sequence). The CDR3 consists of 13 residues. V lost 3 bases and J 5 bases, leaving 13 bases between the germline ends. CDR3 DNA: TGTGCCTGGAGGCCGGGGGTAGGGGAGACCCAGTACTTC. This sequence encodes CAWRPGVGETQYF.